The T cell receptor (beta chain) described here comes from a study of CD8 T cells in ankylosing spondylitis. Trimming shortened V by 0 bases and J by 1 base, and 13 bases separated the two germline ends. CDR3 size: 17 residues. Germline V gene sequence: CDR1 LGHDT, CDR2 YNNKEL (reference sequence). This clonotype was counted a few times. Its antigen is unknown. TCRdb reprocessed the 5' RACE reads via MiXCR and lists one record per CDR3 protein. The sample lists around 770,000 distinct CDR3 sequences, about 10% seen once, with just over 0.5% in the top ten. Study results and limitations: From matched ankylosing spondylitis synovial fluid, disease-linked clones were reportedly recovered at significantly enriched levels. Apparently characteristic of ankylosing spondylitis blood was a TCR beta motif (fewer than 10 highly homologous variants). Clones linked to the disease showed a CD8+ phenotype. They occurred at relatively low frequencies in peripheral blood.

The source material was blood, either unsorted or a sorted T cell fraction (not recorded which). This receptor was identified in a male donor with ankylosing spondylitis. The V and J genes are TRBV3-1 and TRBJ1-5; no definite D call. The CDR3 region is CASSQDSGFESNQPQHF. The CDR3 bases are TGTGCCAGCAGCCAAGATAGTGGGTTTGAAAGCAATCAGCCCCAGCATTTT. Complete variable domain (other parts from reference TRBV3-1 and TRBJ1-5): DTAVSQTPKYLVTQMGNDKSIKCEQNLGHDTMYWYKQDSKKFLKIMFSYNNKELIINETVPNRFSPKSPDKAHLNLHINSLELGDSAVYFCASSQDSGFESNQPQHFGDGTRLSIL.